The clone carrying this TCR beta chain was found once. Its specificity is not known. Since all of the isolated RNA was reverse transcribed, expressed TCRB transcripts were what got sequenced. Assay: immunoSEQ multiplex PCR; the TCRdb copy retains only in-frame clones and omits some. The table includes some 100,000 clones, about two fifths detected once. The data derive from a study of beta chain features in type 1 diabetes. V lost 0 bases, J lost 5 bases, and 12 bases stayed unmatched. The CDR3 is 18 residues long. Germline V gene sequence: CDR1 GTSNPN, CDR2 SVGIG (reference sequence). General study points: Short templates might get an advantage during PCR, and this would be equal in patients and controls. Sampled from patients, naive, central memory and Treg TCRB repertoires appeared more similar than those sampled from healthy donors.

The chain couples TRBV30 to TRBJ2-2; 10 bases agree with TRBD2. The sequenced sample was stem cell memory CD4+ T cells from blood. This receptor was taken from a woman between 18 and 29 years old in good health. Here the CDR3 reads CAWSVMWLAGVGTGELFF. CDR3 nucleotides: TGTGCCTGGAGTGTAATGTGGCTAGCGGGAGTCGGGACCGGGGAGCTGTTTTTT. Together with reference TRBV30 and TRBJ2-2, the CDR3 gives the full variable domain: SQTIHQWPATLVQPVGSPLSLECTVEGTSNPNLYWYRQAAGRGLQLLFYSVGIGQISSEVPQNLSASRPQDRQFILSSKKLLLSDSGFYLCAWSVMWLAGVGTGELFFGEGSRLTVL.